The clone carrying this T cell receptor (beta chain) has a single count. This sample stems from a study of shared clonotypes between healthy human individuals. V dropped 7 bases and J dropped 2 bases, with 14 bases sitting between them. CDR3 length equals 14 residues. The V gene's germline CDR1 is MDHEN and CDR2 SYDVKM. Clones were sequenced by immunoSEQ multiplex PCR, and TCRdb holds only the in-frame ones, with some missing. The table shows roughly 2.1 million clones, with roughly 91% occurring only once. Positively selected for CCR7, the CD45RO-negative cells used as naive CD8 cells excluded terminally differentiated effector memory CD45RA+ cells.

The receptor comes from a young man in good health. Some clones in this sample may be carry-over from other donors' samples. V and J are TRBV28 and TRBJ1-2; tentatively, D is TRBD1 (5 bases). The sequencing sample was made of naive CD8+ T cells from PBMCs. CDR3 sequence: CASTQTGTNYGYTF. In nucleotides, the CDR3 is TGTGCCAGCACTCAGACCGGGACGAACTATGGCTACACCTTC.